This TCR beta chain is drawn from a study of T cells in Graves' hyperthyroidism and ophthalmopathy (dated by TCRdb to 2018 to 2020). Looking at the study overall: Peripheral blood was sampled at the time of initial diagnosis, prior to any treatment. To identify TCR V-J signatures that set the groups apart, the researchers used a discovery cohort of 90 to 100 patients, made up of 40 to 45 with Graves' ophthalmopathy and about 59 with stable Graves' hyperthyroidism. In addition, the study compared T-cell repertoires in thyroid tissue and in blood from a handful of Graves' hyperthyroidism patients. According to the paper, TCR Vbeta CDR3 sequencing was carried out on about 140 peripheral blood samples, which came from under 50 ophthalmopathy, 75 to 80 hyperthyroidism and roughly 17 progressor patients. After blood sampling, hyperthyroidism patients were treated with methimazole at a starting dose of 30 mg daily, and ophthalmopathy patients were treated with high-dose intravenous methylprednisolone. For training and testing, the roughly 93 patients in the discovery cohort were randomly divided in a 7:3 ratio. Whether ophthalmopathy could be predicted prospectively was tested in an independent validation cohort made up of 18 to 20 hyperthyroidism patients plus 17 patients who later progressed to ophthalmopathy.

Paper-wide results and their limitations: During validation, the model predicted progression to ophthalmopathy a median of approximately six months ahead of onset, with roughly 65% sensitivity and almost 75% specificity. A 13 V-J signature model separated ophthalmopathy from stable hyperthyroidism, with just over 85% sensitivity and roughly 81% specificity in cross-validation and 80%/75% in testing. Blood samples also contained most of the expanded thyroid clonotypes (frequency above 0.001), which suggests that blood repertoires may reflect thyroid immune responses. No statistical method was used to set the sample size in advance, and investigators knew the group allocation.

This clonotype was recorded at least ten times. The antigen it recognizes is unknown. Qualities for individual bases were not recorded, and no much larger clone is one base off. The CDR3 has 15 amino acids, counting the end cysteine and phenylalanine. Only the CDR3 region is kept as DNA, spanning 45 bases read in frame from base 1. Taken from the germline V gene, the CDR1 and CDR2 loops are SGHRS and YFSETQ. V is trimmed back by 2 bases and J by 3 bases, and the junction contains 0 bases that no gene match accounts for. The TCR beta CDR3 regions were amplified from RNA transcripts. A first-round RT-PCR of the TCR CDR3 used the HTBI primer set with the Qiagen OneStep RT-PCR kit. Libraries were constructed in a second round of multiplex PCR, after which size selection and purification were performed. Paired-end sequencing of the libraries was performed with 100 bp reads on an Illumina HiSeq2000. The original methods were these. SOAPnuke was used to process the raw data, removing reads that contained adapters or uncalled bases, had a mean Phred below 15, or lacked an exact match to the constant primer or identifier. COPE v1.2.5 was used to merge the high-quality paired reads, and each unique nucleotide sequence was defined as a clonotype. Clonotypes were aligned to IMGT TRBV, TRBD and TRBJ reference segments using MiTCR v1.1. The analysis was restricted to V-J combinations with a frequency above 0.0001, which together covered 98% to 99.2% of the repertoires. A TCS score was defined as the ratio between F50 (clonal expansion) and ExV (chaos), using BLOSUM62-based TCRdist between CDR3 peptides within each V-J. Welch's t-statistics and random forest reduced fewer than 600 V-J features to about 12, which were used in a naive Bayes classifier (R e1071). The public sequencing data were trimmed at Q25 with fastp and processed into clonotypes with MiXCR by TCRdb, which kept only in-frame beta chains. Each entry is one CDR3 protein sequence, shown with its most common DNA and genes. TCRdb, not the authors, supplied the V and J calls. The sample contains some 360,000 distinct CDR3 sequences, around 13% of them found a single time. The top ten constitute approximately 11% of the sample.

Stable Graves' hyperthyroidism was defined as the absence of progression to ophthalmopathy over 18 months of follow-up. Hyperthyroidism patients were aged 18 to 65 years and newly diagnosed, with disease duration of less than 2 months. The study excluded patients with uncontrolled infections, other autoimmune diseases, pregnancy or lactation. Diagnoses were established on the basis of clinical symptoms, serum thyroxine and TRAb, thyroid ultrasound, and orbital computed tomography. Ficoll-Paque density gradient centrifugation was used to isolate PBMCs from 8.5 to 10 ml of fresh peripheral blood. Trizol reagent was used to extract total RNA, and RNA quality was then checked on an Agilent 2100 Bioanalyzer.

The rearrangement combines TRBV5-1 with TRBJ2-2, and 11 junctional nucleotides match TRBD2. The material sequenced was blood. The clonotype comes from a woman aged 55-70 years with Graves' hyperthyroidism. The encoded CDR3 is CASSLLAGDTGELFF. Here is the DNA: TGCGCCAGCAGCTTACTAGCGGGAGACACCGGGGAGCTGTTTTTT.